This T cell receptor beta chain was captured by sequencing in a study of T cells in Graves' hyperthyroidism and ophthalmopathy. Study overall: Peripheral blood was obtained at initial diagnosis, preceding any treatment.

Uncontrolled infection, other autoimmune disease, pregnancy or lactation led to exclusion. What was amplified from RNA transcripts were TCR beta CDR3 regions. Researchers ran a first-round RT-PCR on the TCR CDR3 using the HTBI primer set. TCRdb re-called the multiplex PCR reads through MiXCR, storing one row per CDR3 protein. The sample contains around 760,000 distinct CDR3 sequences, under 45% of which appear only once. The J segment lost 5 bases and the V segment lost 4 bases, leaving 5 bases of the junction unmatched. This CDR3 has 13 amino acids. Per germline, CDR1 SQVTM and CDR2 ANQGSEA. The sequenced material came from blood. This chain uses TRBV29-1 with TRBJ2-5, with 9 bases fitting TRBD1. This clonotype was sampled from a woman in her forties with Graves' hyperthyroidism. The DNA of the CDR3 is TGCAGCGTTGGGGACAGGGTAGGGGAGACCCAGTACTTC. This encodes CSVGDRVGETQYF.